These 22 T cell receptor beta chains originate from one sample sequenced in a study of CD8 T cells in ankylosing spondylitis. Study observations and caveats: A TCR beta motif of eight or nine highly homologous variants seemed to mark ankylosing spondylitis blood.

Their recognized antigens are unknown. Using its own MiXCR run on the 5' RACE reads, TCRdb lists one record per CDR3 protein. In the table there are just under 550,000 distinct CDR3 sequences, 9.5% to 15% of which are singletons. The sample comprised blood, either unsorted or a sorted T cell fraction (not recorded which). The receptors stem from a male donor with ankylosing spondylitis.

This clonotype was seen more than once but under ten times. V and J are TRBV2 and TRBJ2-7; D possibly corresponds to TRBD1 (6 bases). The V and J ends lost 1 base and 3 bases respectively, with 13 bases between them. Looked up from germline, CDR1 is SNHLY and CDR2 is FYNNEI. The CDR3 consists of 15 residues. CDR3 bases: TGTGCCAGCAGTGAAGAGGGGACACTCTACTACGAGCAGTACTTC. Translating gives CASSEEGTLYYEQYF.

The gene calls are TRBV3-1 and TRBJ2-7; no definite D call. CDR3 length: 12 residues. Germline CDR1 LGHDT, CDR2 YNNKEL (reference sequence). Trimming took off 2 bases at V and 3 bases at J, with 5 bases between the two ends. The chain's CDR3 is CASSQFNYEQYF. CDR3 nucleotide sequence: TGTGCCAGCAGCCAATTCAACTACGAGCAGTACTTC.

The CDR3 nucleotides read TGTGCCAGCAGACCGACTAGCGTGGATACGCAGTATTTT. Translation: CASRPTSVDTQYF. V gene TRBV6-2 or TRBV6-3 combines with J gene TRBJ2-3; TRBD2 matches 8 bases. With 6 bases clipped from V and 6 bases from J, the junction kept 5 bases outside the gene matches. The CDR3 loop spans 13 amino acids. The germline V gene has CDR1 MNHEY and CDR2 SVGEGT.

This clonotype was seen more than once but under ten times. The gene calls are TRBV27 and TRBJ2-7; D is perhaps TRBD1 or TRBD2 (5 bases each). The CDR3 spans 14 residues. Trimming took off 11 bases at V and 3 bases at J, with 20 bases between the two ends. Germline V gene lookup returns CDR1 MNHEY and CDR2 SMNVEV (reference sequence). CDR3 residues: CASQSSSGGYEQYV. The CDR3 nucleotides read TGTGCCTCCCAGTCATCGTCTGGGGGCTACGAGCAGTACGTC.

In its sample, this clonotype was seen many times. The chain uses TRBV5-1 and TRBJ1-1; 7 bases fit TRBD1. CDR1 is SGHRS, CDR2 YFSETQ, per germline. The CDR3 length is 15 residues. After removal of 2 bases from V and 5 bases from J, the junction contained 9 bases not matched to a gene. CDR3 nucleotide sequence: TGCGCCAGCAGCTTTAACCCGTCAGGGGGTACTGAAGCTTTCTTT. This gives the protein CASSFNPSGGTEAFF. The complete variable domain, with remaining parts taken from reference TRBV5-1 and TRBJ1-1, reads KAGVTQTPRYLIKTRGQQVTLSCSPISGHRSVSWYQQTPGQGLQFLFEYFSETQRNKGNFPGRFSGRQFSNSRSEMNVSTLELGDSALYLCASSFNPSGGTEAFFGQGTRLTVV.

This clonotype showed up just a few times. The genes are TRBV4-2 and TRBJ2-2; 8 bases fit TRBD1. Germline V gene sequence: CDR1 LGHNA, CDR2 YNFKEQ. The ends lost 4 bases at V and 6 bases at J; junction bases unmatched: 7. CDR3 size: 15 residues. The CDR3 bases are TGTGCCAGCAGCCCGACAGGGGCCCTGGCCGGGGAGCTGTTTTTT. Its protein product is CASSPTGALAGELFF.

In this sample, this clonotype turned up many times. J is TRBJ2-1 and V is TRBV4-1; D perhaps matches TRBD1 (5 bases). From germline, CDR1 is MGHRA and CDR2 YSYEKL. The CDR3 extends over 15 amino acids. V gave up 6 bases and J gave up 4 bases, with 16 bases separating them. In DNA, the CDR3 is TGCGCCAGCAGTCACCAGGGCAGAGAATACAATGAGCAGTTCTTC. It translates to CASSHQGREYNEQFF.

This clonotype was detected ten times or more. The rearrangement uses TRBV12-3 or TRBV12-4 and TRBJ2-5, with 10 bases lining up with TRBD1. Trimming removed 6 bases from V and 6 bases from J; junction bases left unmatched: 16. This CDR3 is 17 amino acids long. DNA for the CDR3: TGTGCCAGCAGATCGACAGGGGGCAGGTTCGTCGGAAAGACCCAGTACTTC. As protein: CASRSTGGRFVGKTQYF.

This clonotype has only a few counts. The chain couples TRBV27 to TRBJ2-6, with a possible D match to TRBD2 (5 bases). Germline CDR1 reads MNHEY; CDR2 reads SMNVEV (reference sequence). The CDR3 has 15 amino acids. V was shortened by 7 bases and J by 0 bases, with 10 bases between the two germline ends. The CDR3 DNA follows: TGTGCCAGCACTGGACTCAGCTCTGGGGCCAACGTCCTGACTTTC. As protein: CASTGLSSGANVLTF.

The chain has TRBV20-1 and TRBJ2-2; TRBD1 might be the D (5 bases). Trimming removed 3 bases from V and 7 bases from J, with 12 bases in between. The CDR3 spans 13 residues. CDR1 and CDR2 from the germline V gene are DFQATT and SNEGSKA (reference sequence). DNA of the CDR3: TGCAGTGCTAGTTCGCCCAGGGTCGGGGAGCTGTTTTTT. Translated, it gives CSASSPRVGELFF.

This clonotype showed up just a few times. The chain links TRBV28 to TRBJ2-1; 9 bases are a match to TRBD1. The germline V gene encodes CDR1 MDHEN and CDR2 SYDVKM. The length of the CDR3 is 15 residues. V was pared by 5 bases and J by 5 bases, with 7 bases of the junction left unmatched. In DNA, the CDR3 is TGTGCCAGCAGTCCCCGGGACAGGGAGAACAATGAGCAGTTCTTC. Translated, it gives CASSPRDRENNEQFF.

This clonotype occurred many times. The chain uses TRBV12-3 or TRBV12-4 and TRBJ1-5; no firm D call. The CDR3 sequence is 13 residues long. The ends were cut back, 2 bases at V and 3 bases at J, with 5 bases in the middle. CDR3: CASSLSVNQPQHF. The CDR3 nucleotides are TGTGCCAGCAGTTTATCGGTCAATCAGCCCCAGCATTTT.

In this sample, this clonotype turned up a few times. The V gene is TRBV12-3 or TRBV12-4, the J gene TRBJ2-7; D gene uncertain. The length of the CDR3 is 14 residues. Trimming pared 5 bases from V and 3 bases from J, leaving 14 bases between. CDR3 region: CASSPGVRVYEQYF. In DNA, the CDR3 is TGTGCCAGCAGTCCGGGTGTCAGAGTCTACGAGCAGTACTTC.

This clonotype was seen only a few times. The chain links TRBV27 to TRBJ1-1, with unresolved D. CDR3 size: 13 residues. Between the trimmed V and J ends, which lost 3 bases and 2 bases, there was a span of 7 bases. In germline, CDR1 is MNHEY, CDR2 SMNVEV (reference sequence). CDR3 nucleotides: TGTGCCAGCAGTTTTACACTCAACACTGAAGCTTTCTTT. Its protein is CASSFTLNTEAFF.

This clonotype appeared a few times. The chain has TRBV20-1 and TRBJ2-3; 8 bases are shared with TRBD1. Per the germline V gene, CDR1 is DFQATT and CDR2 is SNEGSKA (reference sequence). The CDR3 has 14 residues. J gave up 4 bases and V 6 bases, and 9 bases lay outside the gene matches. Written as DNA, the CDR3 is TGCAGTGCCCCGGTGGCAGGGGGCTCAGATACGCAGTATTTT. Translated: CSAPVAGGSDTQYF.

In its sample, this clonotype was seen a few times. The chain is built from TRBV7-2 and TRBJ1-1; D unresolved. Per germline, CDR1 SGHTA and CDR2 FQGNSA. CDR3 length: 13 residues. Trimming cost V 2 bases and J 4 bases, with 8 bases left between them. CDR3 DNA sequence: TGTGCCAGCAGCTTATCCCGGGCCACTGAAGCTTTCTTT. As protein: CASSLSRATEAFF.

This sequence joins TRBV7-2 and TRBJ2-1; D is ambiguous. This CDR3 has 14 amino acids. The germline V gene has CDR1 SGHTA and CDR2 FQGNSA. Trimming stripped 2 bases from V and 8 bases from J, with 13 bases between. CDR3 region: CASSLRPGLDEQFF. The CDR3 DNA sequence: TGTGCCAGCAGCTTAAGGCCGGGCCTAGATGAGCAGTTCTTC.

In this sample, this clonotype turned up many times. This chain uses TRBV15 with TRBJ2-1; unclear D gene. The CDR3 runs to 13 residues. Between the trimmed V and J ends, which lost 2 bases and 8 bases, there was a span of 10 bases. The germline CDR1 and CDR2 sequences are LNHNV and YYDKDF (reference sequence). The CDR3 bases are TGTGCCACCAGCAGACAATATAGGGATGAGCAGTTCTTC. Its translation: CATSRQYRDEQFF.

The J gene is TRBJ2-7, the V gene TRBV7-9, with TRBD2 as a possible D gene (5 bases). V lost 3 bases and J lost 0, with 15 bases in between. CDR1 and CDR2 from the germline V gene are SEHNR and FQNEAQ (reference sequence). The CDR3 sequence is 16 residues long. The CDR3 DNA reads TGTGCCAGCAGCTTCGGGAAATCGGACCTCTCCTACGAGCAGTACTTC. Residues: CASSFGKSDLSYEQYF.

This chain joins TRBV27 and TRBJ2-7; the match to TRBD2 covers 13 bases. This CDR3 region has 15 residues. Germline V gene lookup returns CDR1 MNHEY and CDR2 SMNVEV (reference sequence). V shed 5 bases, J shed 7 bases, and the junction held 8 bases outside the gene matches. CDR3 nucleotide sequence: TGTGCCAGCAGTGCCGGACTAGCGGGAGTGTGGGAGCAGTACTTC. It is translated as CASSAGLAGVWEQYF.

This clonotype has ten or more counts. The gene calls are TRBV29-1 and TRBJ1-2; D is unclear. Trimming removed 3 bases at V and 2 bases at J, with 13 bases between. CDR1 is SQVTM and CDR2 is ANQGSEA in the germline V gene. The CDR3 totals 14 residues. The CDR3 DNA is TGCAGCGTTGAGCCCTGGAGGGTGAACTATGGCTACACCTTC. It codes for CSVEPWRVNYGYTF. Based on the CDR3 plus reference TRBV29-1 and TRBJ1-2, the full variable domain is SAVISQKPSRDICQRGTSLTIQCQVDSQVTMMFWYRQQPGQSLTLIATANQGSEATYESGFVIDKFPISRPNLTFSTLTVSNMSPEDSSIYLCSVEPWRVNYGYTFGSGTRLTVV.

The table lists this clonotype with a count of one. The CDR3 ends on some other residue instead of the conserved phenylalanine or tryptophan, so this is likely a read error. V usage is TRBV7-2 and J usage is TRBJ2-1; perhaps TRBD2 as D (5 bases). Per germline, CDR1 SGHTA and CDR2 FQGNSA. V gave up 8 bases and J gave up 5 bases, with 19 bases separating them. The CDR3 covers 15 residues. CDR3 loop: CASRSTVATNNEQFS. The DNA for the CDR3 is TGTGCCAGCCGTTCCACTGTAGCGACAAACAATGAGCAGTTCTCC.